This TCR beta chain came from a study of blood T cell repertoires in COVID-19. Overall study context: From T cells, B-cell-depleted T cells, or PBMCs came the material, which was cDNA or gDNA.

Original handling: Cell counts per sample came from amplifying reference gene primers. Repertoires were generated with immunoSEQ multiplex PCR, while TCRdb's copy carries only in-frame clones and drops some. V, J and clone size are those of that table, while D and trimming were read from the DNA. The table records tens of thousands of clones, about four fifths of them present only once. CDR3 length equals 17 residues. V trimming: 4 bases; J trimming: 4 bases; junction bases outside the gene matches: 11. Germline CDR1 KGHSH, CDR2 LQKENI. The TCR sequence derives from a human donor in a cohort sampled during active COVID-19. The sample was peripheral blood. The rearrangement links TRBV18 to TRBJ2-2, with 8 bases lining up with TRBD2. CDR3 amino acids: CASSRIRTSSSTGELFF. The CDR3 DNA follows: TGTGCCAGCTCACGTATCAGGACTAGCTCTTCCACCGGGGAGCTGTTTTTT.